The T cell receptor (beta chain) described here comes from a study of shared clonotypes between healthy human individuals. The assay was immunoSEQ multiplex PCR, and TCRdb's table has in-frame clones only and misses some. The table has approximately 2.1 million clones, more than 80% seen once. The germline gives CDR1 MNHNY, CDR2 SVGAGI (reference sequence). The CDR3 spans 15 residues. The J segment lost 1 base and the V segment lost 6 bases, leaving 6 bases of the junction unmatched. The TCR originated in a man between 18 and 29 years old in good health. Some clones in this sample may be carry-over from other donors' samples. The specimen sequenced was naive CD4+ T cells from PBMCs. As to subset: CD45RA+ positively selected. This chain uses TRBV6-6 with TRBJ2-7; 10 bases are a match to TRBD1. The CDR3 DNA follows: TGTGCCAGCAGCGCCGGACAGGGGGTTTCCTACGAGCAGTACTTC. This translates into CASSAGQGVSYEQYF.